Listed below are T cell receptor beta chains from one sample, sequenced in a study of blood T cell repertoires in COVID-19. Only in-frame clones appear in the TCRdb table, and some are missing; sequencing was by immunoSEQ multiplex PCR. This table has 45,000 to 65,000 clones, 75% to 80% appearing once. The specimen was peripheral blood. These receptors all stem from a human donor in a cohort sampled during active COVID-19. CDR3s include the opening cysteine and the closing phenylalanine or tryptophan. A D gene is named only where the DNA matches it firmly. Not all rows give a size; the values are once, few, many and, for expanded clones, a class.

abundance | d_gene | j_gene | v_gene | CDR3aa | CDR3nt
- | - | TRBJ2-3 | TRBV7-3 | CASSIAGTSTDTQYF | TGTGCCAGCAGCATAGCCGGGACTAGCACAGATACGCAGTATTTT
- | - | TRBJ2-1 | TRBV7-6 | CASSLGLTGSKSSYNEQFF | TGTGCCAGCAGCTTAGGATTGACAGGCAGCAAGAGCTCCTACAATGAGCAGTTCTTC
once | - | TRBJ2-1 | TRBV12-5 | CASGLTYNEQFF | TGTGCTAGTGGTCTTACCTACAATGAGCAGTTCTTC
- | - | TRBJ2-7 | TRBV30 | CAWGTIGLEQYF | TGTGCCTGGGGGACAATTGGGCTCGAGCAGTACTTC
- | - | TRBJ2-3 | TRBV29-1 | CSVDRGTDTQYF | TGCAGCGTTGACAGGGGCACAGATACGCAGTATTTT
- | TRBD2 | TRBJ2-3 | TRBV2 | CASNLRRAGVSADTQYF | TGTGCCAGCAACCTAAGGCGAGCGGGAGTGTCCGCAGATACGCAGTATTTT
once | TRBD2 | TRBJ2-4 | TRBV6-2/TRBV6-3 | CASSYPTSGEPKNIQYF | TGTGCCAGCAGTTACCCGACTAGCGGGGAACCCAAAAACATTCAGTACTTC
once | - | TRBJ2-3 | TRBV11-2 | CASSLDKGFTQYF | TGTGCCAGCAGCTTAGATAAGGGGTTTACGCAGTATTTT
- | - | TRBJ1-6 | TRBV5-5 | CASSWGTLQGLHF | TGTGCCAGCAGCTGGGGGACTCTTCAAGGCCTCCACTTT
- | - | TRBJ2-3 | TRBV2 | CASKGESTDTQYF | TGTGCCAGCAAGGGGGAAAGCACAGATACGCAGTATTTT
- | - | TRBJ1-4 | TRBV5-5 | CASSLDPTRELFF | TGTGCCAGCAGCTTGGACCCCACGAGGGAACTGTTTTTT
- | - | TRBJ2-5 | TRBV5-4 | CASSPPGFKETQYF | TGTGCCAGCAGCCCCCCGGGATTCAAAGAGACCCAGTACTTC
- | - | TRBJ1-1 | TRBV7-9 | CASSVYSRNTEAFF | TGTGCCAGCAGTGTCTACAGCCGGAACACTGAAGCTTTCTTT
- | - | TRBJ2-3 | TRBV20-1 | CSTYRDTQYF | TGCAGTACCTACCGGGATACGCAGTATTTT
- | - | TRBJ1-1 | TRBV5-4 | CASSSRREGNTEAFF | TGTGCCAGCAGCTCGCGAAGGGAGGGAAACACTGAAGCTTTCTTT
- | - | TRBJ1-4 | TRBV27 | CASSFTGPNEKLFF | TGTGCCAGCAGTTTCACAGGGCCTAATGAAAAACTGTTTTTT
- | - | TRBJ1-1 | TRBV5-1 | CASSLGGMNTEAFF | TGCGCCAGCAGCTTGGGCGGTATGAACACTGAAGCTTTCTTT
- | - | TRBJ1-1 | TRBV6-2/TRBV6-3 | CASSLRAGFTEAFF | TGTGCCAGCAGTCTCCGAGCGGGTTTCACTGAAGCTTTCTTT